This T cell receptor beta chain is from a study of blood T cell repertoires in COVID-19. Study context: Researchers got acute and convalescent COVID-19 samples from the United States, Italy and Spain. Sample material is recorded as cDNA or gDNA derived from T cells, B-cell-depleted T cells, or PBMCs.

Per the study methods: Reference gene primer amplification yielded estimated nucleated cell counts. Assay: immunoSEQ multiplex PCR; the TCRdb copy retains only in-frame clones and omits some. The D gene and trimming were derived from the DNA, and the V and J assignments and clone size from that table. The sample includes about 130,000 clones, approximately 84% of them seen just once. Trimming shortened V by 2 bases and J by 8 bases, and 21 bases separated the two germline ends. Germline loops: CDR1 LNHNV, CDR2 YYDKDF (reference sequence). CDR3 length: 16 residues. The chain links TRBV15 to TRBJ1-2, with D hard to call. This clonotype originated in a human donor in a cohort sampled during active COVID-19. Material: peripheral blood. CDR3 nucleotides: TGTGCCACCAGCAGACGAGTGACCGGGCCCGGCGGGGGCTACACCTTC. Translation gives CATSRRVTGPGGGYTF.